The 6 T cell receptor beta chains reported below all come from one sample, sequenced in a study of CD8 T cells in ankylosing spondylitis. TCRdb processed the 5' RACE reads anew with MiXCR; each CDR3 protein has one entry. The data show fewer than 750,000 distinct CDR3 sequences, around 20% seen once. What these receptors recognize is not known. Overall study findings and caveats: Ankylosing spondylitis blood seemed to carry a telltale TCR beta motif made of under ten highly homologous variants.

Sample: blood, either unsorted or a sorted T cell fraction (not recorded which). These receptor sequences come from a male donor with ankylosing spondylitis.

The chain joins TRBV20-1 to TRBJ2-7; weak D call: TRBD1 (6 bases). Germline lookup yields CDR1 DFQATT and CDR2 SNEGSKA (reference sequence). This CDR3 contains 15 residues. V was trimmed by 6 bases and J by 2 bases, leaving 20 bases between them. CDR3 in amino acids: CSAQSPGQLTYEQYF. DNA for the CDR3: TGCAGTGCACAGTCCCCGGGACAACTAACCTACGAGCAGTACTTC.

The chain carries TRBV19 and TRBJ1-5, with TRBD1 matching 7 bases. V shed 7 bases, J shed 4 bases, and the junction held 7 bases outside the gene matches. The CDR3 loop spans 14 amino acids. The germline V gene encodes CDR1 LNHDA and CDR2 SQIVND (reference sequence). CDR3 sequence reads: CASISGQENQPQHF. The CDR3 region has the DNA TGTGCCAGTATTTCCGGACAGGAAAATCAGCCCCAGCATTTT.

The chain employs TRBV24-1 and TRBJ1-1; D is perhaps TRBD1 (6 bases). Germline loops: CDR1 KGHDR, CDR2 SFDVKD. The V gene lost 4 bases and the J gene lost 11 bases, with 22 bases spanning the gap. This CDR3 spans 15 amino acids. The CDR3 is CATSEGGRGPMVAFF. The CDR3, as DNA: TGTGCCACCAGTGAAGGGGGAAGGGGCCCAATGGTCGCTTTCTTT.

There are a few counts of this clonotype. V gene TRBV7-9 combines with J gene TRBJ2-1; TRBD2 aligns across 7 bases. This CDR3 spans 16 amino acids. Germline CDR1 SEHNR, CDR2 FQNEAQ (reference sequence). The V and J ends lost 5 bases and 2 bases, in that order; junction bases with no gene match: 9. Here the CDR3 reads CASSLLLAEAYNEQFF. Written as DNA, the CDR3 is TGTGCCAGCAGCCTCCTCCTAGCGGAAGCCTACAATGAGCAGTTCTTC.

Only a few counts were recorded for this clonotype. J is TRBJ2-3 and V is TRBV6-2 or TRBV6-3; 8 nucleotides agree with TRBD2. The germline V gene encodes CDR1 MNHEY and CDR2 SVGEGT. Trimming at V came to 3 bases and at J to 10 bases, leaving 6 bases not matched to a gene. The CDR3 totals 13 residues. In DNA form, the CDR3 reads TGTGCCAGCAGTTATGGGACTAGTGTGGCGCAGTATTTT. This encodes CASSYGTSVAQYF.

The V gene is TRBV7-6, the J gene TRBJ2-7, with 15 positions matching TRBD2. The CDR3 runs to 17 residues. The germline V gene has CDR1 SGHVS and CDR2 FNYEAQ. J lost 7 bases, V lost 5 bases, and 12 bases had no gene match. CDR3 bases: TGTGCCAGCAGCGAAGGACTAGCGGGAGGGGGTAAAGGAGAGCAGTACTTC. It translates to CASSEGLAGGGKGEQYF.